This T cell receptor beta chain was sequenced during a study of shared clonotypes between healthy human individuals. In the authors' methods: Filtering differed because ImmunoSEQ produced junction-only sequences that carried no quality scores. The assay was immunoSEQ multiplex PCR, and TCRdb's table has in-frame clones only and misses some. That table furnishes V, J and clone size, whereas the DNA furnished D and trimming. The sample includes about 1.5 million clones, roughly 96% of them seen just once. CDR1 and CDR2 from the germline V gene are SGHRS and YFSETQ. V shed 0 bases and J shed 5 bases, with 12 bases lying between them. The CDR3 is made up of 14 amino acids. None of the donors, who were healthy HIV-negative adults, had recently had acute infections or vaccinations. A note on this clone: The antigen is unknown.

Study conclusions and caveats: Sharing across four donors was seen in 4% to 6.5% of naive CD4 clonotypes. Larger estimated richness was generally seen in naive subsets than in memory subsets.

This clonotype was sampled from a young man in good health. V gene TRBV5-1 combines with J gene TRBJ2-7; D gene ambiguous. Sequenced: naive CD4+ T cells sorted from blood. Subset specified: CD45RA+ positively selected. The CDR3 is CASSLERHLDEQYF. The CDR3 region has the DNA TGCGCCAGCAGCTTGGAACGGCACCTGGACGAGCAGTACTTC.